One and the same sample provided the 25 T cell receptor beta chains below, sequenced in a study of Graves' ophthalmopathy and Graves' hyperthyroidism. Investigators amplified TCR beta CDR3 regions from RNA transcripts. HTBI-primed RT-PCR formed the first round, and a multiplex PCR formed the second. One entry per CDR3 protein, called by TCRdb with MiXCR from the multiplex PCR reads. The sample lists about 380,000 distinct CDR3 sequences; about 16% were seen once. The sample was peripheral blood. These receptor sequences come from a woman under 30 with stable Graves' hyperthyroidism.

This clonotype occurred many times. The rearrangement uses TRBV2 and TRBJ1-6; maybe TRBD1 (6 bases). CDR1 SNHLY and CDR2 FYNNEI come from the germline V gene. This CDR3 spans 15 amino acids. The V end lost 4 bases, the J end lost 9 bases, and 16 bases lay between the germline ends. CDR3 nucleotides: TGTGCCAGCAGTGCGGCTGGGGGGCTTGGTTCACCCCTCCACTTT. Amino acids: CASSAAGGLGSPLHF. Looking up the rest from reference TRBV2 and TRBJ1-6 gives the full variable domain: EPEVTQTPSHQVTQMGQEVILRCVPISNHLYFYWYRQILGQKVEFLVSFYNNEISEKSEIFDDQFSVERPDGSNFTLKIRSTKLEDSAMYFCASSAAGGLGSPLHFGNGTRLTVT.

This clonotype was detected ten times or more. The chain is built from TRBV11-2 and TRBJ2-4; D might be TRBD1 (5 bases). The germline gives CDR1 SGHAT, CDR2 FQNNGV. The CDR3 length is 13 residues. V was clipped by 6 bases and J by 5 bases, with 11 bases between them. The chain's CDR3 is CASSPPTENIQYF. The CDR3 region has the DNA TGTGCCAGCAGTCCCCCGACAGAAAACATTCAGTACTTC.

This clonotype appeared once. This sequence joins TRBV6-1 and TRBJ2-7; 9 positions agree with TRBD1. V trimming: 2 bases; J trimming: 2 bases; junction bases outside the gene matches: 4. CDR1 and CDR2 (germline): MNHNS, SASEGT. The CDR3 extends over 15 amino acids. CDR3 bases: TGTGCCAGCAGTGAATTGGGACAGGGAACCTACGAGCAGTACTTC. It translates to CASSELGQGTYEQYF.

This clonotype has ten or more counts. The J gene is TRBJ1-2, the V gene TRBV12-3 or TRBV12-4; 7 bases align to TRBD1. This CDR3 comprises 14 residues. V trimming: 3 bases; J trimming: 7 bases; junction bases outside the gene matches: 8. This CDR3 reads CASSLKGASSGYTF. CDR3 sequence (DNA): TGTGCCAGCAGTTTGAAGGGGGCGTCTAGTGGCTACACCTTC.

In this sample, this clonotype turned up many times. The rearrangement joins TRBV20-1 to TRBJ2-2, with unresolved D. The CDR3 sequence is 16 residues long. V lost 0 bases and J lost 4, with 15 bases in between. CDR1 is DFQATT, CDR2 SNEGSKA, per germline (reference sequence). CDR3 in amino acids: CSARDERKGVTGELFF. The DNA for the CDR3 is TGCAGTGCTAGAGATGAGAGGAAGGGTGTCACCGGGGAGCTGTTTTTT.

A note on this clonotype: Mismatch with germline at one junction end may stem from a read error. This chain joins TRBV4-1 and TRBJ2-7, with TRBD1 identical over 9 bases. This CDR3 contains 16 residues. Germline V gene data show CDR1 as MGHRA and CDR2 as YSYEKL. This CDR3 is CTSSQVGQGMGYEQYF. The CDR3 DNA reads TGCACCAGCAGCCAAGTCGGACAGGGGATGGGTTACGAGCAGTACTTC.

This clonotype was found many times. This chain links TRBV6-1 with TRBJ2-5, with 8 bases lining up with TRBD1. V shed 4 bases and J 3 bases; nucleotides not matched to a gene: 4. Per germline, CDR1 MNHNS and CDR2 SASEGT. The CDR3 is 14 amino acids. Written as DNA, the CDR3 is TGTGCCAGCAGTGCGGACAGGGTGAAAGAGACCCAGTACTTC. This encodes CASSADRVKETQYF.

As concerns this clonotype: Sequence at one end of the junction differs from germline and may be a read error. The gene calls are TRBV6-5 and TRBJ1-5; D may be TRBD1 (5 bases). The germline gives CDR1 MNHEY, CDR2 SVGAGI. CDR3 size: 13 residues. The CDR3 nucleotides are TGTGCCAGCAGTTACGGGGGTAATCAGCCCCAGCGTTTT. Amino acids: CASSYGGNQPQRF.

The sample holds many counts of this clonotype. This rearrangement joins TRBV5-8 to TRBJ1-2, with D unclear. Trimming cost V 2 bases and J 3 bases, with 5 bases left between them. The CDR3 is made up of 12 amino acids. Germline-derived CDR1 and CDR2 are SGHTS and YDEGEE. In nucleotides, the CDR3 is TGTGCCAGCAGCTTCGGATACTATGGCTACACCTTC. It is translated as CASSFGYYGYTF.

The CDR3 DNA reads TGTGCCAGCAGCCCTAGGGTGGATACGCAGTATTTT. Residues: CASSPRVDTQYF. The V and J genes are TRBV3-1 and TRBJ2-3; no firm D call. This CDR3 has 12 residues. The germline V gene encodes CDR1 LGHDT and CDR2 YNNKEL (reference sequence). Trimming shortened V by 4 bases and J by 6 bases, and 8 bases separated the two germline ends.

This chain links TRBV6-1 with TRBJ2-2; unclear D gene. Germline V gene data show CDR1 as MNHNS and CDR2 as SASEGT. The germline V and J ends were trimmed by 5 bases and 4 bases, with 8 bases remaining between them. The CDR3 consists of 13 residues. The CDR3 DNA sequence: TGTGCCAGCAGTCAAAGCCCCACCGGGGAGCTGTTTTTT. It yields the protein CASSQSPTGELFF.

This clonotype was seen repeatedly, ten times or more. This rearrangement joins TRBV19 to TRBJ1-5; 7 bases map to TRBD1. Germline CDR1 reads LNHDA; CDR2 reads SQIVND (reference sequence). With 5 bases clipped from V and 7 bases from J, the junction kept 11 bases outside the gene matches. The CDR3 spans 15 residues. For the CDR3, the DNA is TGTGCCAGTAGTTCAAGGACAGGCGGGGGACAGCCCCAGCATTTT. Protein: CASSSRTGGGQPQHF.

This clonotype has ten or more counts. The rearrangement joins TRBV11-2 to TRBJ1-1; the D gene is possibly TRBD1 (5 bases). V was clipped by 5 bases and J by 3 bases, with 19 bases between them. The CDR3 is 16 residues long. The germline V gene encodes CDR1 SGHAT and CDR2 FQNNGV. The CDR3 sequence is CASSRPAGARDTEAFF. CDR3 DNA sequence: TGTGCCAGCAGCCGCCCCGCCGGGGCGAGAGACACTGAAGCTTTCTTT.

This clonotype was counted many times. The J gene is TRBJ1-1, the V gene TRBV4-2, with 7 bases lining up with TRBD1. This CDR3 region has 17 residues. V lost 2 bases, J lost 1 base, and 10 bases stayed unmatched. The V gene's germline CDR1 is LGHNA and CDR2 YNFKEQ. The CDR3 DNA is TGTGCCAGCAGCCAATTACCGACAGGGTCGGGGAACACTGAAGCTTTCTTT. This codes for CASSQLPTGSGNTEAFF.

This clonotype appeared many times. The chain links TRBV12-3 or TRBV12-4 to TRBJ1-1; D might be TRBD1 (5 bases). Trimming removed 7 bases at V and 4 bases at J, with 19 bases between. The length of the CDR3 is 15 residues. The CDR3 loop is CASTSGGRDGTEAFF. The CDR3 bases are TGTGCCAGCACCTCCGGGGGTAGGGACGGCACTGAAGCTTTCTTT.

This clonotype was detected many times. The rearrangement links TRBV12-3 or TRBV12-4 to TRBJ1-1, with a possible D match to TRBD1 (6 bases). The CDR3 is 14 amino acids. Trimming cost V 5 bases and J 2 bases, with 12 bases left between them. The CDR3 is CASSPGQTNTEAFF. The CDR3 coding sequence is TGTGCCAGCAGTCCCGGACAGACTAACACTGAAGCTTTCTTT.

The rearrangement links TRBV6-5 to TRBJ2-7, with D perhaps TRBD1 or TRBD2 (5 bases each). This CDR3 has 14 residues. The germline gives CDR1 MNHEY, CDR2 SVGAGI. V was trimmed by 2 bases and J by 5 bases, leaving 13 bases between them. The CDR3 protein is CASSYPGAPDEQYF. The CDR3 DNA reads as TGTGCCAGCAGTTACCCCGGGGCCCCCGACGAGCAGTACTTC.

Only a few counts were recorded for this clonotype. The chain carries TRBV5-4 and TRBJ2-5, with no clear D. V was shortened by 0 bases and J by 5 bases, with 23 bases between the two germline ends. The CDR3 sequence is 18 residues long. CDR1 and CDR2 from the germline V gene are SGHNT and YYREEE (reference sequence). CDR3 in amino acids: CASSLVPIRTRQWETQYF. The CDR3 nucleotides read TGTGCCAGCAGCTTGGTTCCCATACGCACCAGGCAGTGGGAGACCCAGTACTTC.

There are many counts of this clonotype. DNA of the CDR3: TGTGCCAGCAGCTTAAACTCGTTTTCTGAAGCTTTCTTT. Encoded protein: CASSLNSFSEAFF. This chain joins TRBV7-3 and TRBJ1-1; D is undetermined. CDR1 is SGHTA and CDR2 is FQGTGA in the germline V gene. V lost 1 base and J lost 6, with 9 bases in between. The CDR3 runs 13 residues.

This clonotype was seen ten or more times. The V and J genes are TRBV20-1 and TRBJ1-1, with TRBD1 identical over 10 bases. CDR3 length: 14 residues. The germline V gene encodes CDR1 DFQATT and CDR2 SNEGSKA (reference sequence). J lost 4 bases, V lost 3 bases, and 5 bases had no gene match. CDR3 in DNA: TGCAGTGCTAGTCGACAGGGGGCGGGCACTGAAGCTTTCTTT. Its protein product is CSASRQGAGTEAFF.

Ten or more counts support this clonotype. The gene calls are TRBV4-1 and TRBJ2-4; D uncertain. The CDR3 runs 13 residues. Germline CDR1 reads MGHRA; CDR2 reads YSYEKL. The V end was cut by 0 bases, the J end by 6 bases, with 6 bases between. The CDR3 is CASSQDMINIQYF. For the CDR3, the DNA is TGCGCCAGCAGCCAAGACATGATAAACATTCAGTACTTC.

This clonotype occurred many times. This chain links TRBV12-3 or TRBV12-4 with TRBJ2-7; 7 nucleotides line up with TRBD1. The CDR3 consists of 14 residues. Trimming cost V 2 bases and J 5 bases; bases outside gene matches: 6. CDR3: CASSLRQGENEQYF. The CDR3, as DNA: TGTGCCAGCAGTTTAAGACAGGGAGAAAACGAGCAGTACTTC.

This clonotype was seen many times. The chain carries TRBV2 and TRBJ2-7; either TRBD1 or TRBD2 may fit D (7 bases each). The CDR3 has 15 amino acids. Germline values: CDR1 SNHLY, CDR2 FYNNEI. Trimming cost V 5 bases and J 0 bases, with 14 bases left between them. For the CDR3, the DNA is TGTGCCAGCAGTTTTACAGGGGAGGGCTCCTACGAGCAGTACTTC. The encoded protein is CASSFTGEGSYEQYF.

This clonotype was seen many times. This chain uses TRBV5-1 with TRBJ1-1, with D maybe TRBD1 (6 bases). The germline V and J ends were trimmed by 1 base and 4 bases, with 11 bases remaining between them. The CDR3 runs to 14 residues. CDR1 SGHRS and CDR2 YFSETQ come from the germline V gene. The CDR3 is CASSLYRVGTEAFF. CDR3 coding DNA: TGCGCCAGCAGCTTGTACAGGGTTGGCACTGAAGCTTTCTTT.

Only a few counts were recorded for this clonotype. This chain connects TRBV12-3 or TRBV12-4 to TRBJ1-5, with D uncertain. This CDR3 is built from 15 residues. Deletions cut 2 bases from V and 4 bases from J, with 12 bases between. CDR3 amino acids: CASSLRRATNQPQHF. CDR3 nucleotide sequence: TGTGCCAGCAGTTTAAGACGCGCCACTAATCAGCCCCAGCATTTT.